The rows below give T cell receptor beta chains drawn from one sample of a study of breast tumors, draining lymph nodes, adjacent tissues. TCRdb independently ran MiXCR on the multiplex PCR reads; one entry per CDR3 protein. Among about 110,000 distinct CDR3 sequences listed, around 30% were seen once. The sample comprised axillary lymph node tissue. Receptors originate from a female donor with breast cancer. Some clones in this sample may be carry-over from other donors' samples. Both conserved end residues are part of each CDR3. The D gene is left open where the match is weak.

cdr3_aa	j_call	v_call	d_call
CASSESGLSSGNTIYF	TRBJ1-3	TRBV28	-
CASSQDFAGTDTQYF	TRBJ2-3	TRBV4-3	-
CASSHTRIGSAGNAIYF	TRBJ1-3	TRBV7-8	-
CASSLGRYYEQYF	TRBJ2-7	TRBV27	-
CASSTQQGNNSPLHF	TRBJ1-6	TRBV19	-
CASSWTPFYYGYTF	TRBJ1-2	TRBV19	-
CASSLRPGADTQYF	TRBJ2-3	TRBV9	-
CASSILGGTIYF	TRBJ1-3	TRBV28	-
CASSPGTGETQYF	TRBJ2-5	TRBV5-1	TRBD1
CASSQDPGSGNTIYF	TRBJ1-3	TRBV3-1	-
CASSLVGYEQYF	TRBJ2-7	TRBV7-2	-
CAWSADLAGGPGETQYF	TRBJ2-5	TRBV30	TRBD2
CASSPLVGPNYGYTF	TRBJ1-2	TRBV4-1	-
CASSSFSDEQFF	TRBJ2-1	TRBV5-1	-
CSAFENINQPQHF	TRBJ1-5	TRBV20-1	-
CAWSEKRTGGAEASF	TRBJ1-1	TRBV30	TRBD1
CASSLNPTWVTEAFF	TRBJ1-1	TRBV9	-
CASSLGTSGSVRGYEQYF	TRBJ2-7	TRBV5-1	TRBD2
CASGLVRDGASPLVAYYGYTF	TRBJ1-2	TRBV12-5	-
CASSRTSGSITYNEQFF	TRBJ2-1	TRBV7-2	TRBD2
CASSGVRAGEQYF	TRBJ2-7	TRBV2	-
CASSRGQTNTEAFF	TRBJ1-1	TRBV4-1	TRBD1
CASSWGADNSPLHF	TRBJ1-6	TRBV7-9	-
CATSDLPGRLFF	TRBJ1-4	TRBV24-1	-
CASKGGQGTDTQYF	TRBJ2-3	TRBV5-1	TRBD1
CASSPGQFQDGYTF	TRBJ1-2	TRBV11-2	-
CATSRWRTNTGELFF	TRBJ2-2	TRBV15	-
CASSLLFGYQPQHF	TRBJ1-5	TRBV27	-
CASSLGAAGNTIYF	TRBJ1-3	TRBV7-6	-
CASSGEGVEQYF	TRBJ2-7	TRBV4-2	-
CASSATSTDTQYF	TRBJ2-3	TRBV13	-
CASSLVAVSTDTQYF	TRBJ2-3	TRBV5-4	-
CASSQDRLYGYTF	TRBJ1-2	TRBV3-1	-
CASSQDLSYYEQYF	TRBJ2-7	TRBV4-1	-
CASSSGVMSYDGQFF	TRBJ2-1	TRBV2	-
CASGLGGTEAFF	TRBJ1-1	TRBV6-6	-
CASRRGGSGNQPQHF	TRBJ1-5	TRBV28	-
CASSYFSTYNEQFF	TRBJ2-1	TRBV6-5	-
CSAPTSGDYNEQFF	TRBJ2-1	TRBV20-1	TRBD2
CASKQLGGETQYF	TRBJ2-5	TRBV27	-
CATSRGGGGRALYDEQYF	TRBJ2-7	TRBV15	TRBD2
CASSSGSHTGELFF	TRBJ2-2	TRBV28	-
CAAGGQGGDEKLFF	TRBJ1-4	TRBV6-4	TRBD1
CASSFGGTGDPEHF	TRBJ1-5	TRBV7-9	TRBD1
CASGSKSDRVRNPNEQYF	TRBJ2-7	TRBV12-5	-
CSARGTASNQPQHF	TRBJ1-5	TRBV20-1	-
CATWDRRYGYTF	TRBJ1-2	TRBV28	TRBD1
CASSIVWQPQHF	TRBJ1-5	TRBV19	-
CASNAGQGRSCNEQFF	TRBJ2-1	TRBV25-1	TRBD1
CASSYGGFGTHEENYEQYF	TRBJ2-7	TRBV6-4	-
CSAREHLSNQPQHF	TRBJ1-5	TRBV20-1	-
CSAELNGLNSPLHF	TRBJ1-6	TRBV20-1	-
CASSFAGTLTDTQYF	TRBJ2-3	TRBV7-2	-
CSAHAGPYNEQFF	TRBJ2-1	TRBV29-1	-
CASSLMNGNYGYTF	TRBJ1-2	TRBV7-2	-
CASSSSISGANVLTF	TRBJ2-6	TRBV5-1	-
CASSQGVRGSLAKNIQYF	TRBJ2-4	TRBV4-1	-
CASSQFGTGDGYTF	TRBJ1-2	TRBV7-2	TRBD1
CASSRMFTGAEKLFF	TRBJ1-4	TRBV7-9	TRBD1
CASSSGTGKNTGELFF	TRBJ2-2	TRBV7-6	TRBD1